The 19 T cell receptor beta chains listed next were all sequenced from one sample in a study of cytomegalovirus exposure and HLA in healthy donors. 60 Vbeta and 13 Jbeta primers were used in PCR. Repertoires were generated with immunoSEQ multiplex PCR, while TCRdb's copy carries only in-frame clones and drops some. This table holds about 160,000 clones, approximately 79% found once. The sequencing input was PBMCs. The receptor set was obtained from a woman aged 50 to 65 in good health and CMV-seropositive.

The chain has TRBV10-1 and TRBJ2-7; TRBD1 agrees at 10 bases. The CDR3 totals 17 residues. The trim removed 6 bases at V and 3 bases at J, leaving 14 bases unmatched. Germline-derived CDR1 and CDR2 are WNHNN and SYGVQD (reference sequence). Written as DNA, the CDR3 is TGCGCCAGCAGACCGGGACAGGGGTATATCGGGAGCTACGAGCAGTACTTC. Translating gives CASRPGQGYIGSYEQYF.

This chain joins TRBV27 and TRBJ1-6; 7 nucleotides align to TRBD1. The CDR3 contains 17 residues. V shed 3 bases and J 7 bases; nucleotides not matched to a gene: 12. Germline lookup yields CDR1 MNHEY and CDR2 SMNVEV (reference sequence). The CDR3 spells CASSFDHRGTENSPLHF. The CDR3 DNA reads as TGTGCCAGCAGTTTCGACCACCGCGGGACAGAAAATTCACCCCTCCACTTT.

The chain joins TRBV7-2 to TRBJ1-1, with D unclear. The length of the CDR3 is 13 residues. V was pared by 5 bases and J by 3 bases, with 10 bases between. Germline V CDR1 and CDR2: SGHTA, FQGNSA. DNA for the CDR3: TGTGCCAGCAGCCAAGATCCGGACACTGAAGCTTTCTTT. Its protein is CASSQDPDTEAFF.

This clone was recorded only once. V gene TRBV10-3 combines with J gene TRBJ2-7; TRBD1 matches at 9 bases. CDR1 is ENHRY and CDR2 is SYGVKD in the germline V gene. V gave up 2 bases and J gave up 2 bases; unmatched junction bases: 1. This CDR3 contains 14 residues. This CDR3 reads CAISEDRGTYEQYF. CDR3 bases: TGTGCCATCAGTGAGGACAGGGGGACCTACGAGCAGTACTTC.

The chain recombines TRBV5-1 with TRBJ2-3; maybe TRBD1 (5 bases). From germline, CDR1 is SGHRS and CDR2 YFSETQ. CDR3 length: 12 residues. Deletions cut 8 bases from V and 6 bases from J, with 13 bases between. The CDR3 nucleotides are TGCGCCAGTTTCGACAGTGGGGATACGCAGTATTTT. As protein: CASFDSGDTQYF.

The rearrangement joins TRBV23-1 to TRBJ1-1; D not certain. TRBV23-1 is recorded as an ORF, its role being uncertain. This CDR3 spans 19 amino acids. V was pared by 3 bases and J by 1 base, with 24 bases between. The CDR3 coding sequence is TGCGCCAGCAGTCATTCCGCCCAAGGTCACCGGAGATCGAACACTGAAGCTTTCTTT. Amino acid sequence: CASSHSAQGHRRSNTEAFF.

The CDR3 DNA reads TGTGCCAGCGCGCGGTCTTTTGGTAAGGAAGCTTTCTTT. Protein: CASARSFGKEAFF. V gene TRBV6-5 combines with J gene TRBJ1-1, with no clear D. From germline, CDR1 is MNHEY and CDR2 SVGAGI. The CDR3 runs 13 residues. V was clipped by 8 bases and J by 8 bases, with 18 bases between them.

V is TRBV4-1 and J is TRBJ1-2; 10 positions match TRBD1. With V trimmed by 2 bases and J by 8 bases, 11 bases remained unmatched. The CDR3 is made up of 16 amino acids. Germline V CDR1 and CDR2: MGHRA, YSYEKL. CDR3 sequence reads: CASSQYPLTGGGGYTF. DNA of the CDR3: TGCGCCAGCAGCCAATACCCCCTGACAGGGGGCGGGGGCTACACCTTC.

The chain carries TRBV13 and TRBJ1-2; 8 bases map to TRBD1. Germline assignment: CDR1 PRHDT and CDR2 FYEKMQ (reference sequence). CDR3 length: 15 amino acids. V was pared by 5 bases and J by 5 bases, with 10 bases of the junction left unmatched. The CDR3 sequence: CASSELTGAIYGYTF. CDR3 sequence (DNA): TGTGCCAGCAGCGAACTGACAGGGGCCATTTATGGCTACACCTTC.

This sequence joins TRBV7-9 and TRBJ2-1, with D possibly TRBD1 on 6 matching bases. Trimming took off 6 bases at V and 3 bases at J, with 18 bases between the two ends. The germline CDR1 and CDR2 sequences are SEHNR and FQNEAQ (reference sequence). The CDR3 has 16 residues. CDR3 sequence (DNA): TGTGCCAGCAGACCTGGTTGGAAGGGGGACTACAATGAGCAGTTCTTC. It yields the protein CASRPGWKGDYNEQFF.

The genes are TRBV5-6 and TRBJ2-5, with TRBD2 identical over 8 bases. In germline, CDR1 is SGHDT, CDR2 YYEEEE. CDR3 length equals 16 residues. The junction had 11 bases not matched to a gene; V was cut back by 3 bases and J by 4 bases. In DNA, the CDR3 is TGTGCCAGCAGCTCCCTAGACAGCGGGAGAGGAGAGACCCAGTACTTC. It specifies CASSSLDSGRGETQYF.

This clone was counted once. The rearrangement links TRBV7-3 to TRBJ2-3, with 13 bases aligning to TRBD2. The junction had 3 bases not matched to a gene; V was cut back by 5 bases and J by 1 base. This CDR3 has 16 residues. Germline V CDR1 and CDR2: SGHTA, FQGTGA. In DNA, the CDR3 is TGTGCCAGCAGCCCGGGGACTAGCGGGGGCACAGATACGCAGTATTTT. The encoded protein is CASSPGTSGGTDTQYF.

J is TRBJ2-7 and V is TRBV7-9; unclear D gene. From germline, CDR1 is SEHNR and CDR2 FQNEAQ (reference sequence). V was clipped by 0 bases and J by 3 bases, with 12 bases between them. This CDR3 contains 15 residues. CDR3 loop: CASSLATSQVYEQYF. CDR3 sequence (DNA): TGTGCCAGCAGCTTAGCGACGTCGCAGGTCTACGAGCAGTACTTC.

The DNA for the CDR3 is TGTGCCAGCAGTGAAGTCCCCCTGGGGGGCACTGAAGCTTTCTTT. This translates into CASSEVPLGGTEAFF. V gene TRBV2 combines with J gene TRBJ1-1; perhaps TRBD1 as D (5 bases). Germline CDR1 and CDR2: SNHLY and FYNNEI. CDR3 length: 15 residues. Trimming shortened V by 1 base and J by 4 bases, and 13 bases separated the two germline ends.

The chain is built from TRBV6-5 and TRBJ1-1, with D tentatively TRBD1 (5 bases). The CDR3 spans 14 residues. Germline CDR1 is MNHEY and CDR2 is SVGAGI. The V and J ends lost 8 bases and 3 bases respectively, with 16 bases between them. CDR3 bases: TGTGCCAGCTTTACGGGGGGAGGGTACACTGAAGCTTTCTTT. It specifies CASFTGGGYTEAFF.

In the case of this clone: Other DNA variants within this sample encode the same CDR3. The chain carries TRBV11-2 and TRBJ2-2; D remains ambiguous. The CDR3 contains 14 residues. CDR1 and CDR2 (germline): SGHAT, FQNNGV. Trimming removed 1 base from V and 1 base from J, with 4 bases in between. The DNA of the CDR3 is TGTGCCAGCAGCTTAGTTCTGAACACCGGGGAGCTGTTTTTT. Translating gives CASSLVLNTGELFF.

This rearrangement joins TRBV7-2 to TRBJ1-1, with TRBD1 identical over 8 bases. This CDR3 is 15 amino acids long. Germline CDR1 is SGHTA and CDR2 is FQGNSA. Unmatched junction bases numbered 6, after V lost 2 bases and J lost 4 bases. The CDR3 region is CASSLRRQGATEAFF. CDR3 in DNA: TGTGCCAGCAGCTTAAGGCGGCAGGGGGCCACTGAAGCTTTCTTT.

The chain has TRBV4-1 and TRBJ1-5, with D perhaps TRBD1 (6 bases). Trimming left V 0 bases short and J 3 bases short, with 9 bases between. The CDR3 consists of 15 residues. Per germline, CDR1 MGHRA and CDR2 YSYEKL. CDR3 protein: CASSQEQGPNQPQHF. CDR3 DNA: TGCGCCAGCAGCCAAGAACAGGGACCCAATCAGCCCCAGCATTTT.

Only a few counts were recorded for this clone. V usage is TRBV19 and J usage is TRBJ2-1; TRBD1 matches 7 bases. Germline assignment: CDR1 LNHDA and CDR2 SQIVND (reference sequence). Trimming cost V 7 bases and J 10 bases; bases outside gene matches: 7. The CDR3 spans 12 residues. CDR3 sequence (DNA): TGTGCCAGTAACAGACAGGGTTGGGAGCAGTTCTTC. Amino acid sequence: CASNRQGWEQFF. The full variable domain, with the rest looked up from reference TRBV19 and TRBJ2-1, is DGGITQSPKYLFRKEGQNVTLSCEQNLNHDAMYWYRQDPGQGLRLIYYSQIVNDFQKGDIAEGYSVSREKKESFPLTVTSAQKNPTAFYLCASNRQGWEQFFGPGTRLTVL.